The sequence of this TCR beta chain was determined in a study of blood T cells in healthy people across ages (dated by TCRdb to about 2015). About the investigation overall: In model experiments, template switching captured about one uniquely barcoded TCR beta cDNA molecule for every two T cells. The study measured age-related changes in TCR beta repertoire diversity using deep sequencing normalized with unique cDNA molecular identifiers. Donors were grouped into four age groups: young (average 16 years), middle-aged (about 38), aged (roughly 67) and long-lived (around 80). Two additional independent replicas of 1 million unique cDNA reads from the same blood draw were analyzed for two donors (one aged 18 to 30 and one aged 80 or older).

Based on the germline V gene, the CDR1 and CDR2 sequences are MGHDK and SYGVNS. The germline V end is reduced by 1 base and the J end by 13 bases; junction bases left unmatched: 9. The CDR3 goes from the cysteine to the phenylalanine over 15 residues. This entry keeps only the CDR3 DNA: 45 bases, framed from base 1. What the study reported, not specific to this receptor: Because donor CMV infection status was unknown, age-related changes in expanded clonotypes were potentially confounded. Compared with the aged group, the long-lived group had more naive CD4+ T cells, fewer expanded clones and increased TCR diversity, suggesting age selection. Estimates of total diversity from one million sequenced T cells were regarded as lower bounds and underestimates. A strong correlation was found between observed TCR beta diversity and the percentage of naive T cells measured by flow cytometry. Since profiling was done on bulk unsorted PBMCs, naive and antigen-experienced compartments could not be conclusively compared. As age increased, observed TCR beta diversity per million T cells dropped in a roughly linear way, and a significant reduction was already evident by age 40.

Donors were approximately 42 systemically healthy Caucasian individuals from Russia aged roughly 6 to 90 years. About 10 milliliters of peripheral blood were drawn from each donor into EDTA-treated Vacutainer tubes. Ficoll-Paque density-gradient centrifugation was used to isolate PBMCs, with at least 6.5 million per sample. Total RNA, at least 5 micrograms per sample, was extracted from PBMCs with Trizol reagent. Naive CD45RAhigh/CD27high T cell percentages were measured by flow cytometry on a PBMC aliquot from every donor. This clonotype was observed a handful of times. Its antigen specificity is not known. Base qualities are missing; no much larger clone stands one base away. Library generation was performed with 5' RACE. The sequencer was an Illumina HiSeq 2500. A second roughly 7 to 12 cycle PCR used a sample-barcoded 5' primer and a J-beta primer mix. Each TCR beta cDNA molecule received a unique molecular identifier from a template-switch 5' adaptor carrying 12 random nucleotides. At least 2.5 million CDR3-containing paired-end reads were obtained from each sample. The Mint cDNA synthesis kit, primed by a TRBC-specific oligonucleotide, was used to synthesize first-strand cDNA from all RNA. Following uracil-DNA glycosylase treatment, all cDNA underwent a first 18-cycle PCR with the universal primers M1SS and BC2_uni_R. The source study handled its data this way. Normalization of each sample was performed by random selection of 1 million high-quality reads, each carrying a distinct molecular identifier. Instead of being binned into consensus sequences, reads with shared molecular identifiers were discarded. MiTCR, with a Q25 quality threshold and the strictest error-elimination algorithm, was used for CDR3 identification, clonotype clustering and error correction. A nonparametric unseen species model using Euler transformation provided a lower-bound estimate of total TCR beta diversity. Clones were called with MiXCR by TCRdb after fastp trimmed the public reads at Q25, and only in-frame beta chains were retained. Rows with one shared CDR3 protein collapse into an entry with the most common genes and DNA. TCRdb's processing, not the authors' own work, is the source of the V and J calls. Here the sample has some 1,000,000 distinct CDR3 sequences; under 30% occur a single time. Less than 0.75% of the sample rests with the top ten.

Separately, the same data were catalogued under a study of T cells of mothers and their children. As described in the second report: The donors were nine systemically healthy Caucasian individuals, made up of three mothers and their six children. cDNA synthesis consumed the entire amount of extracted RNA, loaded at about 1.5 ug RNA in each 15 ul reaction. Sample barcodes and 2-4 random nucleotides were added via the M1S primer in the second PCR. Over 9 million TCR beta CDR3 reads came from each mother, compared with approximately 2.8 million reads from each child. In both related and unrelated pairs, thymic selection shapes the output of TCR recombination in a similar way, with inherited differences having only a minor effect. Normalized repertoire overlap was always found to be slightly, but never significantly, higher in related mother-child pairs than in unrelated mother-child pairs. With a sensitivity of approximately 100 clones per million clonotypes, no persistent microchimeric T cell clones were detected. The study used deep NGS to compare TCR beta repertoires of mothers and children, seeking features distinguishing related mother-child pairs from unrelated individuals. On average, the children were approximately 11 +/- 4 years old, while the mothers were about 40 +/- 4 years old. After adapter ligation with NEBNext reagents, the libraries were sequenced on Illumina HiSeq 2000 with 100+100 nt paired-end reads. To avoid cross-contamination, the mother libraries and the child libraries were prepared a month apart and sequenced in separate runs. For each donor, between roughly 500,000 and 2,300,000 distinct TCR beta clonotypes were identified. Naive TCR beta clonotypes were estimated from low-frequency clonotypes matched to each donor's FACS-determined naive share, without sorting.

In this chain, TRBV25-1 is recombined with TRBJ2-4; 11 junctional bases match TRBD2. This sequence originates from a girl aged 2 to 9 in good health. Sequencing input: blood. The DNA reads as follows: TGTGCCAGCAGTGAATTGTCACTAGCGGGAGAGCTCCAGTACTTC. Its translation is CASSELSLAGELQYF.